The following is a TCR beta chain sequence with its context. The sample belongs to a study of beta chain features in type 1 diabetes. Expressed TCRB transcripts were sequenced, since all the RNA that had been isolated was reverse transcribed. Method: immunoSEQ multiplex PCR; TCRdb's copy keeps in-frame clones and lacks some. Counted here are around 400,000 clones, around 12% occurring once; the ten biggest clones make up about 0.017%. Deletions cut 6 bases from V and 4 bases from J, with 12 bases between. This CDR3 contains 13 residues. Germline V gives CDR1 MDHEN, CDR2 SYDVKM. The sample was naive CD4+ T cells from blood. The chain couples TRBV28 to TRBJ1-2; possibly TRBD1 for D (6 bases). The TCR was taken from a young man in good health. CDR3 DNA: TGTGCCAGCAGCCCTGGGACACCCTATGGCTACACCTTC. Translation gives CASSPGTPYGYTF.